One T cell receptor beta chain is described in this entry. The data stem from a study of blood T cell repertoires in COVID-19. Assay: immunoSEQ multiplex PCR; the TCRdb copy retains only in-frame clones and omits some. The data contain approximately 300,000 clones, roughly 91% of them singletons. The CDR3 sequence is 14 residues long. V lost 2 bases, J lost 5 bases, and 12 bases lay in between. The V gene's germline CDR1 is SGHTA and CDR2 FQGNSA. The sequence was obtained from a woman younger than 45 with COVID-19, enrolled during active disease. Sequencing was performed on peripheral blood. The rearrangement uses TRBV7-2 and TRBJ1-2, with D perhaps TRBD1 (5 bases). CDR3 sequence (DNA): TGTGCCAGCAGCTTATGGGGGGAGCAATATGGCTACACCTTC. Amino acids: CASSLWGEQYGYTF.